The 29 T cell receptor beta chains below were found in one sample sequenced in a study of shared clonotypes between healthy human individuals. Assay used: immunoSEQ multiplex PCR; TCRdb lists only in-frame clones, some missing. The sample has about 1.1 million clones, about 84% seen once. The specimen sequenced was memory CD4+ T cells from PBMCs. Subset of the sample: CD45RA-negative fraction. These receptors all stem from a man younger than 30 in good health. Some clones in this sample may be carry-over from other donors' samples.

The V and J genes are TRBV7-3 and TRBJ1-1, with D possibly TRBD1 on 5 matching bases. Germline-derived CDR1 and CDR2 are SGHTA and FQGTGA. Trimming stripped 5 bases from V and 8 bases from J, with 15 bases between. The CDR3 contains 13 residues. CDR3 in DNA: TGTGCCAGCAGCCAGACAGTCCAGGGAGAAGCTTTCTTT. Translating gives CASSQTVQGEAFF.

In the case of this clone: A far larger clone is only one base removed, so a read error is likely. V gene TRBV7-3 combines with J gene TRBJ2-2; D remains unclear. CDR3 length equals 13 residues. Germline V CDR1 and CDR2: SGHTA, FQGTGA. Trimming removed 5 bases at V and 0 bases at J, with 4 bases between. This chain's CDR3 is CASSRPNTGELFF. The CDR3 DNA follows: TGTGCCAGCAGCCGCCCGAACACCGGGGAGCTGTTTTTT. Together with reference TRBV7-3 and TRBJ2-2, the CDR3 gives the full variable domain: GAGVSQTPSNKVTEKGKYVELRCDPISGHTALYWYRQSLGQGPEFLIYFQGTGAADDSGLPNDRFFAVRPEGSVSTLKIQRTERGDSAVYLCASSRPNTGELFFGEGSRLTVL.

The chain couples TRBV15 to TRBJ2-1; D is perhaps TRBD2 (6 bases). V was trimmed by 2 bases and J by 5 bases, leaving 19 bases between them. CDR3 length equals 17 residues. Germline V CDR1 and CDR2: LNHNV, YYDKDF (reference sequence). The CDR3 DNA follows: TGTGCCACCAGCAGATCCCGGTTACTAGCTCCCGACAATGAGCAGTTCTTC. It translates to CATSRSRLLAPDNEQFF.

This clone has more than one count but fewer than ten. CDR3 protein: CASSPGNRDNEQFF. The CDR3 coding sequence is TGTGCCAGCTCACCAGGGAACAGGGACAATGAGCAGTTCTTC. The V gene is TRBV18, the J gene TRBJ2-1; possible D gene TRBD1, 6 bases. This CDR3 is 14 amino acids long. V lost 2 bases, J lost 5 bases, and 10 bases lay in between. Germline values: CDR1 KGHSH, CDR2 LQKENI.

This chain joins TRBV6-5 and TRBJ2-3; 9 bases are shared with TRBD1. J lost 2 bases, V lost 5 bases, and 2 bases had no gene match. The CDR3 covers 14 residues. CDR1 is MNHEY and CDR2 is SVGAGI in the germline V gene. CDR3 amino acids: CASSGTGYTDTQYF. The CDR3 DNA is TGTGCCAGCAGTGGGACAGGGTACACAGATACGCAGTATTTT.

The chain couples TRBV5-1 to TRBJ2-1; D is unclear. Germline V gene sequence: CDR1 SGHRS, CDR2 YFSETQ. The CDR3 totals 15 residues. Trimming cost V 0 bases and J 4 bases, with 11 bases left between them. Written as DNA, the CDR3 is TGCGCCAGCAGCTTGGCCGAGGCAGCATACAATGAGCAGTTCTTC. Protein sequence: CASSLAEAAYNEQFF.

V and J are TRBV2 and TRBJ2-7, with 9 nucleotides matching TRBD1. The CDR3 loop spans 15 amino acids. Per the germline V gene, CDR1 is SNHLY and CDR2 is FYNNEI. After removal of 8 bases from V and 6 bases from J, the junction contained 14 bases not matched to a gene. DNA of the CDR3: TGTGCCAGCCGCTTCGGGGACAGGGCCGGTAGCGAGCAGTACTTC. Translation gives CASRFGDRAGSEQYF.

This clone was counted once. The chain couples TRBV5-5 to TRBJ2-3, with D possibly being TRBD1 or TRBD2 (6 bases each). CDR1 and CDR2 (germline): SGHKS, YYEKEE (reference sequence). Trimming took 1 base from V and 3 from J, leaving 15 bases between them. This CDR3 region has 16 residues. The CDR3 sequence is CASSLITGRWTDTQYF. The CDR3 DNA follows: TGTGCCAGCAGCTTGATCACAGGGAGGTGGACAGATACGCAGTATTTT. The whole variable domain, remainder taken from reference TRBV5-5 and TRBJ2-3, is DAGVTQSPTHLIKTRGQQVTLRCSPISGHKSVSWYQQVLGQGPQFIFQYYEKEERGRGNFPDRFSARQFPNYSSELNVNALLLGDSALYLCASSLITGRWTDTQYFGPGTRLTVL.

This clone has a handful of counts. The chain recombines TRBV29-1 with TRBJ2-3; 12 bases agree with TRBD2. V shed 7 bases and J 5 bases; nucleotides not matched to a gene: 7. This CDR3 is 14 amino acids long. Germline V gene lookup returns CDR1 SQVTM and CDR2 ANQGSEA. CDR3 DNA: TGCAGCGGAGGACTAGCGGGACTCAAAGATACGCAGTATTTT. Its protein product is CSGGLAGLKDTQYF.

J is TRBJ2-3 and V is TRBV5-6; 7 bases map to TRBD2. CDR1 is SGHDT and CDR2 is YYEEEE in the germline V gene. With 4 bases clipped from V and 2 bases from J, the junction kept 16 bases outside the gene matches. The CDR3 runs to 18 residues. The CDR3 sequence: CASSPSLGLVVSTDTQYF. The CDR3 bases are TGTGCCAGCAGCCCCTCTCTCGGACTAGTTGTATCCACAGATACGCAGTATTTT.

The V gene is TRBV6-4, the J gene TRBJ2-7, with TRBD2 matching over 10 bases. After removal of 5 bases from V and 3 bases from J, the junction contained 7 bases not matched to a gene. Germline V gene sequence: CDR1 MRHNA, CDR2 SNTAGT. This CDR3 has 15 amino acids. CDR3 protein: CASSILAGESYEQYF. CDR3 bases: TGTGCCAGCAGTATTCTAGCGGGAGAGAGCTACGAGCAGTACTTC.

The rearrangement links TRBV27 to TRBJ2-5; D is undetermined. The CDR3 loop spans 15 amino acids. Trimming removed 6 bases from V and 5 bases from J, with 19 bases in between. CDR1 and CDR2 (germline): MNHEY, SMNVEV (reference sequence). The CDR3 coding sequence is TGTGCCAGCAGCCTACGGGCGGCCCTTCGGGAGACCCAGTACTTC. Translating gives CASSLRAALRETQYF.

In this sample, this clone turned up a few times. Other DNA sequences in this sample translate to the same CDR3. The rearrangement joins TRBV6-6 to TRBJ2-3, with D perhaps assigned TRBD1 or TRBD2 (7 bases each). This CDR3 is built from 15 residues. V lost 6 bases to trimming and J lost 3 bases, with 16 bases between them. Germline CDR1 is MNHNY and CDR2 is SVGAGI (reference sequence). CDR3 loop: CASSPGGGPTDTQYF. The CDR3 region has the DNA TGTGCCAGCAGCCCAGGGGGAGGGCCAACAGATACGCAGTATTTT.

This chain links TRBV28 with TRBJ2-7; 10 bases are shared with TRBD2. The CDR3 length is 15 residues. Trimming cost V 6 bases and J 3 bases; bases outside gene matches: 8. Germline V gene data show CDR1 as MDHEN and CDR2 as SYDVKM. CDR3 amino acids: CASSRAGGPVYEQYF. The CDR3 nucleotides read TGTGCCAGCAGCCGAGCGGGAGGGCCTGTCTACGAGCAGTACTTC.

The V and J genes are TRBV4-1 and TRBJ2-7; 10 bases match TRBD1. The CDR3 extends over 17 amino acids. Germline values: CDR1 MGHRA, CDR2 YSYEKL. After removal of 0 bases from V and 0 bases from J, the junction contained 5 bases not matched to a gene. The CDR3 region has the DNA TGCGCCAGCAGCCAAGATGGAGGACAGGGGGTCTCCTACGAGCAGTACTTC. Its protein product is CASSQDGGQGVSYEQYF.

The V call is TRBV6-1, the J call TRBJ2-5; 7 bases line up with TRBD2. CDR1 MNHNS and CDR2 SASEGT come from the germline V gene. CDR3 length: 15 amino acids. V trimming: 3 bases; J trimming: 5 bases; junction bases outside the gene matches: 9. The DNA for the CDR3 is TGTGCCAGCAGTGACAGGTTCGGGCGGGGGGAGACCCAGTACTTC. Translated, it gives CASSDRFGRGETQYF.

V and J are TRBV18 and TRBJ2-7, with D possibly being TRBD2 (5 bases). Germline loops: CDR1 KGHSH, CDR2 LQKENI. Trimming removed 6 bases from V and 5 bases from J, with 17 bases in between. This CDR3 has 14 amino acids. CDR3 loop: CASSNPMKRNEQYF. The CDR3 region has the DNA TGTGCCAGCTCCAATCCAATGAAGCGGAACGAGCAGTACTTC.

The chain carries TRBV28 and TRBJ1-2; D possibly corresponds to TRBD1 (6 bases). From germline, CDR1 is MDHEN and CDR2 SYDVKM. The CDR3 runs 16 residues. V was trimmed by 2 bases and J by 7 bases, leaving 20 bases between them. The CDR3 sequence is CASSLAGTGRLSGYTF. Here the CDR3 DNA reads TGTGCCAGCAGTTTAGCGGGAACAGGGCGGTTGAGTGGCTACACCTTC.

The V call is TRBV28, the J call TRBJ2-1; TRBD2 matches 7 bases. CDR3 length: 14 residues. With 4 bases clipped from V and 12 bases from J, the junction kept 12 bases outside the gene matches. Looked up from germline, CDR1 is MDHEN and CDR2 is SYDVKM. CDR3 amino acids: CASSSGGLERWQFF. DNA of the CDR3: TGTGCCAGCAGTTCCGGCGGACTAGAGAGGTGGCAGTTCTTC.

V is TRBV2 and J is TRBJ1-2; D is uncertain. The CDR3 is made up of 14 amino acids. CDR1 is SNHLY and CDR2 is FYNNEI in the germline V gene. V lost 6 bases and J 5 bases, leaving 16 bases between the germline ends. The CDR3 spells CASRLSFRTYGYTF. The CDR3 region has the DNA TGTGCCAGCAGGCTTTCTTTCCGAACGTATGGCTACACCTTC.

The chain's CDR3 is CASRVTSGNTGELFF. CDR3 sequence (DNA): TGTGCCAGTCGGGTAACTAGCGGGAACACCGGGGAGCTGTTTTTT. The V call is TRBV11-2, the J call TRBJ2-2; 8 positions agree with TRBD2. Germline CDR1 reads SGHAT; CDR2 reads FQNNGV. Trimming took 9 bases from V and 1 from J; bases not matched to a gene: 7. The CDR3 covers 15 residues.

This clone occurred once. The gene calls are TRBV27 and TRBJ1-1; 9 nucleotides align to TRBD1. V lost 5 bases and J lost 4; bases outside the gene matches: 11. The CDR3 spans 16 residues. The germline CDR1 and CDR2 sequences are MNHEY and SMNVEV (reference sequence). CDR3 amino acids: CASSVNRDRALTEAFF. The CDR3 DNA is TGTGCCAGCAGTGTCAACCGGGACAGGGCGCTCACTGAAGCTTTCTTT.

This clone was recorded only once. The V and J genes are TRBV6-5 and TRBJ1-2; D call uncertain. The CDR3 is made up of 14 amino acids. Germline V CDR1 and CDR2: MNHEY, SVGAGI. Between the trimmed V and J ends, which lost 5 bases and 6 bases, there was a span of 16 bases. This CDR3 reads CASSPPGTPDGYTF. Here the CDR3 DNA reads TGTGCCAGCAGTCCGCCCGGAACACCGGATGGCTACACCTTC.

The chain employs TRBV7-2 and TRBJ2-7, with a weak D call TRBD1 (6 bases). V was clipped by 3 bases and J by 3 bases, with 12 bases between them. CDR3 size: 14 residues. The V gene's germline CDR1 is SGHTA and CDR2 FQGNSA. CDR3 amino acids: CASSLRTEIYEQYF. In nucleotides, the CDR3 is TGTGCCAGCAGCTTGCGGACAGAGATCTACGAGCAGTACTTC. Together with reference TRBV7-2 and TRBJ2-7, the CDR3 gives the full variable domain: GAGVSQSPSNKVTEKGKDVELRCDPISGHTALYWYRQSLGQGLEFLIYFQGNSAPDKSGLPSDRFSAERTGGSVSTLTIQRTQQEDSAVYLCASSLRTEIYEQYFGPGTRLTVT.

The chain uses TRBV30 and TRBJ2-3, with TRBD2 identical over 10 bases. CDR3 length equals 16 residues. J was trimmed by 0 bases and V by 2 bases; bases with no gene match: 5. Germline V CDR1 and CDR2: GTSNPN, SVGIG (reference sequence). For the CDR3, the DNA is TGTGCCTGGAGTTCGGCTAGCGGGGGTAGCACAGATACGCAGTATTTT. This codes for CAWSSASGGSTDTQYF.

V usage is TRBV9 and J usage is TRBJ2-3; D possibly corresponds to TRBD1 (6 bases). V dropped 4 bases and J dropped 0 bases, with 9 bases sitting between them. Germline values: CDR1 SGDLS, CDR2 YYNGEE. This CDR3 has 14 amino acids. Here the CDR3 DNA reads TGTGCCAGCAGCACACAGGGTAGCACAGATACGCAGTATTTT. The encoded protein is CASSTQGSTDTQYF.

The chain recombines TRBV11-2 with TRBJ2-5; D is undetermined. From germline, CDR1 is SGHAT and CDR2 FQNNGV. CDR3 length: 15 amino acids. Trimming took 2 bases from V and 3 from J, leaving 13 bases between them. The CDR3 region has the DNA TGTGCCAGCAGCTTACATGGCAGAAGTGAAGAGACCCAGTACTTC. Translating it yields CASSLHGRSEETQYF.

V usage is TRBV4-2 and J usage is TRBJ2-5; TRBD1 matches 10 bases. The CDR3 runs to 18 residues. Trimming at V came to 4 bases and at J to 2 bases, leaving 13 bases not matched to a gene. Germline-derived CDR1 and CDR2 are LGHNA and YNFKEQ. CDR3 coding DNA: TGTGCCAGCAGCCGGGCCGGGACAGGGGAAGGGGCACAAGAGACCCAGTACTTC. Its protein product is CASSRAGTGEGAQETQYF.

The CDR3 loop is CTSSQEPSGADEQFF. The CDR3 DNA reads TGCACCAGCAGCCAAGAGCCTAGCGGAGCGGATGAGCAGTTCTTC. The rearrangement joins TRBV1 to TRBJ2-1; TRBD2, the D gene given by the table, was not confirmed from the DNA. TRBV1 is shown as a pseudogene. The CDR3 has 15 amino acids.